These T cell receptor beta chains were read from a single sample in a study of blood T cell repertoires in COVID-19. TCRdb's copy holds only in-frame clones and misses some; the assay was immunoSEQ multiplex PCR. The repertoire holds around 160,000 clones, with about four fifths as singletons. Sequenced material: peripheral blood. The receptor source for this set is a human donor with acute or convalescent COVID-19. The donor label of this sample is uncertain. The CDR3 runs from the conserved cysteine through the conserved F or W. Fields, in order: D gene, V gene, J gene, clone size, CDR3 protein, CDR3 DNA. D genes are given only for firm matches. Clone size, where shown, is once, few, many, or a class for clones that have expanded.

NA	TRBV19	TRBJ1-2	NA	CASSIIGPSYGYTF	TGTGCCAGTAGTATCATTGGCCCAAGCTATGGCTACACCTTC
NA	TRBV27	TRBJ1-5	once	CASSTLGAGNQPQHF	TGTGCCAGCAGTACCCTGGGGGCGGGCAATCAGCCCCAGCATTTT
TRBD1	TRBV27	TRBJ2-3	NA	CASSTGTGGEDTQYF	TGTGCCAGCAGTACCGGGACAGGGGGCGAAGATACGCAGTATTTT
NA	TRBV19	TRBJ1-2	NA	CASNGEYYGYTF	TGTGCCAGTAACGGGGAATACTATGGCTACACCTTC
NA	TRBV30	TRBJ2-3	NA	CAWRAGAHRGDTQYF	TGTGCCTGGAGGGCAGGGGCTCATAGGGGAGATACGCAGTATTTT
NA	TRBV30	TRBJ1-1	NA	CAWSWGTQNGAFF	TGTGCCTGGAGTTGGGGGACTCAAAATGGAGCTTTCTTT
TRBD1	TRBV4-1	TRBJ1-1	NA	CASSPILRDRIAFF	TGCGCCAGCAGTCCAATACTCCGGGACAGGATAGCTTTCTTT
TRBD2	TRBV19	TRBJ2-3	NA	CASSLTSGGGTDTQYF	TGTGCCAGTAGTCTCACGAGCGGGGGAGGCACAGATACGCAGTATTTT
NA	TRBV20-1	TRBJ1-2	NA	CSASPSGVIGRSGYTF	TGCAGTGCTAGTCCCTCAGGGGTAATTGGTCGGTCTGGCTACACCTTC
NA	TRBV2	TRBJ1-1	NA	CASSDRFRNTEAFF	TGTGCCAGCAGTGACAGGTTTCGAAACACTGAAGCTTTCTTT
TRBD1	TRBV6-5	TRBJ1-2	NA	CASSNTGGYGYTF	TGTGCCAGCAGCAACACAGGGGGTTATGGCTACACCTTC
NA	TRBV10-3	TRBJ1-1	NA	CAISESKIRDMNTEAFF	TGTGCCATCAGTGAGTCGAAAATTCGGGATATGAACACTGAAGCTTTCTTT
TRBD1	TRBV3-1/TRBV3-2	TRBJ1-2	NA	CASSLTTGGDGYTF	TGTGCCAGCAGCCTTACGACAGGGGGCGATGGCTACACCTTC
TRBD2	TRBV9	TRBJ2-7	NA	CASSVDPSGSYEQYF	TGTGCCAGCAGCGTAGATCCTAGCGGCTCCTACGAGCAGTACTTC
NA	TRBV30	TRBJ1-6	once	CAWSVGGQGRAPLHF	TGTGCCTGGAGTGTAGGAGGGCAGGGAAGAGCACCCCTCCACTTT
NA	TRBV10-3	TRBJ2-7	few	CAVSDRNPYEQYF	TGTGCCGTTTCCGACAGGAACCCCTACGAGCAGTACTTC
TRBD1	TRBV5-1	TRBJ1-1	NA	CASSLGQGLTEAFF	TGCGCCAGCAGCTTGGGACAGGGACTCACTGAAGCTTTCTTT
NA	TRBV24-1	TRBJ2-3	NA	CATSDLLSRDTQYF	TGTGCCACCAGTGATTTGCTCAGCAGGGATACGCAGTATTTT
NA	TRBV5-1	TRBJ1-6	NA	CASSWGGAGSPLHF	TGCGCCAGCAGCTGGGGGGGGGCAGGGTCACCCCTCCACTTT
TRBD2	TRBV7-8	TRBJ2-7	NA	CASSLKGSSGDYEQYF	TGTGCCAGCAGCTTAAAGGGGAGTAGCGGGGACTACGAGCAGTACTTC
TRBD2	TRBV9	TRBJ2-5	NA	CASSPSGGAKETQYF	TGTGCCAGCAGTCCTAGCGGGGGTGCCAAGGAGACCCAGTACTTC
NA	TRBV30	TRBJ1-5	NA	CAWSGATNQPQHF	TGTGCCTGGAGTGGGGCCACAAATCAGCCCCAGCATTTT
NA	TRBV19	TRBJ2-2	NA	CASSKSRGELFF	TGTGCCAGTAGTAAGTCGCGAGGGGAGCTGTTTTTT
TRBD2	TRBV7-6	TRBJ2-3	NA	CASSSPGRAVGTQYF	TGTGCCAGCAGCTCCCCGGGGAGGGCGGTGGGTACGCAGTATTTT
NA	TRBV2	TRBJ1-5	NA	CASSDLGRGSQPQHF	TGTGCCAGCAGTGATTTGGGCAGGGGAAGTCAGCCCCAGCATTTT
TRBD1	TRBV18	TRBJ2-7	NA	CASSPVGGTGEQYF	TGTGCCAGCTCACCGGTCGGGGGGACAGGGGAGCAGTACTTC
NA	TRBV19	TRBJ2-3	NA	CASSIGSRSDTQYF	TGTGCCAGTAGTATAGGTTCCAGGTCAGATACGCAGTATTTT
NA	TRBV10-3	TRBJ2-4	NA	CAASSEWDIQYF	TGTGCCGCCTCTAGCGAGTGGGACATTCAGTACTTC
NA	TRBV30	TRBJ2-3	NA	CAWSVVGGFGRQYF	TGTGCCTGGAGTGTCGTCGGAGGATTTGGCAGGCAGTATTTT
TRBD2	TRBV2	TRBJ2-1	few	CASTKRGAYSYNEQFF	TGTGCCAGCACGAAGCGGGGGGCCTACTCCTACAATGAGCAGTTCTTC
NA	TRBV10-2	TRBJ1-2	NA	CASSVGGNYGYTF	TGCGCCAGCAGTGTGGGGGGAAATTATGGCTACACCTTC
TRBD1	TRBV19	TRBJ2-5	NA	CASRGLTGNQETQYF	TGTGCCAGTAGAGGCCTGACAGGGAACCAAGAGACCCAGTACTTC
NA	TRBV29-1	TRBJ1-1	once	CSVDITGSDTEAFF	TGCAGCGTTGATATTACAGGGTCGGACACTGAAGCTTTCTTT
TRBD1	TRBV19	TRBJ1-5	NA	CASSRRQGAELGQPQHF	TGTGCCAGTAGTAGGCGACAGGGGGCTGAGTTGGGTCAGCCCCAGCATTTT
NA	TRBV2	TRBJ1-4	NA	CASSELSGATNEKLFF	TGTGCCAGCAGTGAATTGTCAGGGGCAACTAATGAAAAACTGTTTTTT
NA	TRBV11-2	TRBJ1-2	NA	CASSPVGGEGYTF	TGTGCCAGCAGCCCGGTGGGAGGGGAGGGCTACACCTTC
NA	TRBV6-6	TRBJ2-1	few	CASSPGLNEQFF	TGTGCCAGCAGTCCCGGACTAAATGAGCAGTTCTTC
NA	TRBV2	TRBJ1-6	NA	CASSQQGKNSPLHF	TGTGCCAGCAGTCAACAGGGAAAAAATTCACCCCTCCACTTT
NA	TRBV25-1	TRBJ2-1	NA	CASSESAGFYNEQFF	TGTGCCAGCAGTGAAAGCGCAGGGTTTTACAATGAGCAGTTCTTC
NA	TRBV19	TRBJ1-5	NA	CASSIIETGFNQPQHF	TGTGCCAGTAGTATAATCGAGACAGGTTTCAATCAGCCCCAGCATTTT
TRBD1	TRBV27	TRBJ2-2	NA	CASSSLDRGATGELFF	TGTGCCAGCAGTTCCCTGGACAGGGGGGCCACCGGGGAGCTGTTTTTT
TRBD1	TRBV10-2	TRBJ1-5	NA	CASSEWLRGPYGNQPQHF	TGCGCCAGCAGTGAGTGGTTAAGGGGGCCATACGGCAATCAGCCCCAGCATTTT
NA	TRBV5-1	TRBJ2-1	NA	CASSLGTVKNEQFF	TGCGCCAGCAGCTTGGGGACAGTCAAGAATGAGCAGTTCTTC
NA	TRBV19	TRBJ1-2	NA	CASLRRARDYGYTF	TGTGCCAGCCTCAGGAGGGCGCGGGACTATGGCTACACCTTC
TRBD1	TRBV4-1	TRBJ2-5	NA	CASSQQQGEKTQYF	TGCGCCAGCAGCCAACAACAGGGGGAAAAGACCCAGTACTTC